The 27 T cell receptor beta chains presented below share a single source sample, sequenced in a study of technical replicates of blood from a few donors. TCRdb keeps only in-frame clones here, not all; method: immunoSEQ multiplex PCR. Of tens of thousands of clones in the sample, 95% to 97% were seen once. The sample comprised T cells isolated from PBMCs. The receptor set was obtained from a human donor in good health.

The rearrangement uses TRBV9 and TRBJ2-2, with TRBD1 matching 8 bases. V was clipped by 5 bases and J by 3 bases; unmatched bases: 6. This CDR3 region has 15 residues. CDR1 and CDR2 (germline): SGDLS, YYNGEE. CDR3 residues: CASSKVTGDTGELFF. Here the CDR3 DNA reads TGTGCCAGCAGTAAAGTGACAGGGGACACCGGGGAGCTGTTTTTT.

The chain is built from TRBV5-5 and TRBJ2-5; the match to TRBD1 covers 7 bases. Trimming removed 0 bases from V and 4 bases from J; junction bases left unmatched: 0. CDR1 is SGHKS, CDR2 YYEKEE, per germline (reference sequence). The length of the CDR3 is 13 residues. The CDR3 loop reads CASSLAGGETQYF. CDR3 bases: TGTGCCAGCAGCTTGGCAGGGGGAGAGACCCAGTACTTC.

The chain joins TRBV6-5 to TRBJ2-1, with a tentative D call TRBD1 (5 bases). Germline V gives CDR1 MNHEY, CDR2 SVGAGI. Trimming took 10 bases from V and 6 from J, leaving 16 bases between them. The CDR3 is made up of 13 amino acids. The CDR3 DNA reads TGTGCCACCGAACCGCAGGGTAGCAATGAGCAGTTCTTC. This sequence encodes CATEPQGSNEQFF.

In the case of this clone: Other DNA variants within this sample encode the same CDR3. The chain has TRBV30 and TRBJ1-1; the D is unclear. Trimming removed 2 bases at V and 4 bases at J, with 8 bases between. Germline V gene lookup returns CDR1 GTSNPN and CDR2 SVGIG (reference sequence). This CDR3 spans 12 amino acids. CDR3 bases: TGTGCCTGGAGTTACGGAGGCACTGAAGCTTTCTTT. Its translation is CAWSYGGTEAFF.

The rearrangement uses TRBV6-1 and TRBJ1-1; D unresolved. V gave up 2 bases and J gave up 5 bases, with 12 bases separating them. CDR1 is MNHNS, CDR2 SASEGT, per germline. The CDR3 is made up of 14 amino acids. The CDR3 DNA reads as TGTGCCAGCAGTGAATATGAGTTCGGGACTGAAGCTTTCTTT. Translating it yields CASSEYEFGTEAFF.

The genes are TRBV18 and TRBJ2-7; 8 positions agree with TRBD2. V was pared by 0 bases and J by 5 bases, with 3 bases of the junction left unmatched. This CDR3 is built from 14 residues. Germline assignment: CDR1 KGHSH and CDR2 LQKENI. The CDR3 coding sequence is TGTGCCAGCTCACCACCGGCGGGAGGAGACGAGCAGTACTTC. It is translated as CASSPPAGGDEQYF.

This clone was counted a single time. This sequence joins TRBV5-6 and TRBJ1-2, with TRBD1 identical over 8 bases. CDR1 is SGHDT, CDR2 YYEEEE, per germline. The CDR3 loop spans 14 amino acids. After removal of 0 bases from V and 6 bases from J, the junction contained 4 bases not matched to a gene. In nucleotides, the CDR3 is TGTGCCAGCAGCTTGGACAGGGGGAGGGATGGCTACACCTTC. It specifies CASSLDRGRDGYTF.

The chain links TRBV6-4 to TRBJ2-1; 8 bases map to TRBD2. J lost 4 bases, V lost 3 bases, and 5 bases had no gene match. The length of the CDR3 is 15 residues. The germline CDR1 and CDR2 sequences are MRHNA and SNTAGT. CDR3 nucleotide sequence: TGTGCCAGCAGTGAGGGGGGACTAGGATACAATGAGCAGTTCTTC. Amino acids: CASSEGGLGYNEQFF.

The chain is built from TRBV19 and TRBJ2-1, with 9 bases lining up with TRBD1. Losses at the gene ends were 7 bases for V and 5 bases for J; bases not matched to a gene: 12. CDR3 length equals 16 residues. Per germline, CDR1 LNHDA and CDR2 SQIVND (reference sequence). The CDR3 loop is CASTQTGTGFDNEQFF. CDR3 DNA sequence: TGTGCCAGTACCCAAACCGGGACAGGGTTCGACAATGAGCAGTTCTTC.

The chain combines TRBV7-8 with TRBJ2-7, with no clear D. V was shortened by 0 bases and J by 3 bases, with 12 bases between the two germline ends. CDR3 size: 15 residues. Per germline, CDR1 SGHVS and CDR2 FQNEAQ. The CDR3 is CASSLAYGSYYEQYF. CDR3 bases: TGTGCCAGCAGCTTAGCGTATGGTTCCTACTACGAGCAGTACTTC.

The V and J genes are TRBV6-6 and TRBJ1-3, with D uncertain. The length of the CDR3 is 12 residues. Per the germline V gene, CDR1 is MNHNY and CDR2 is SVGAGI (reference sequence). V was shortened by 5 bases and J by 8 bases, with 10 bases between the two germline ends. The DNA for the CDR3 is TGTGCCAGCAGTAAATGGAGGGACACCATATATTTT. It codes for CASSKWRDTIYF.

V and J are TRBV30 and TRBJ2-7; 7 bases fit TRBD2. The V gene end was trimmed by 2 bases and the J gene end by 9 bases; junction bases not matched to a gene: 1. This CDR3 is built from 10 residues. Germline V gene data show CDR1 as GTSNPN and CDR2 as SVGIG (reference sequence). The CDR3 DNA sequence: TGTGCCTGGAGTCGGGGGGTGCAGTACTTC. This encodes CAWSRGVQYF.

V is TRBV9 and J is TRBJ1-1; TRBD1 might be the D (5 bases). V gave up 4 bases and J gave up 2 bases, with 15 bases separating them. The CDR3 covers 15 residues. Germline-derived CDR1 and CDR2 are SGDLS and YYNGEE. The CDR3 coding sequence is TGTGCCAGCAGCCCATGGACAAATACCAACACTGAAGCTTTCTTT. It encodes CASSPWTNTNTEAFF. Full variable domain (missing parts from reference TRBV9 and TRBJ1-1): DSGVTQTPKHLITATGQRVTLRCSPRSGDLSVYWYQQSLDQGLQFLIQYYNGEERAKGNILERFSAQQFPDLHSELNLSSLELGDSALYFCASSPWTNTNTEAFFGQGTRLTVV.

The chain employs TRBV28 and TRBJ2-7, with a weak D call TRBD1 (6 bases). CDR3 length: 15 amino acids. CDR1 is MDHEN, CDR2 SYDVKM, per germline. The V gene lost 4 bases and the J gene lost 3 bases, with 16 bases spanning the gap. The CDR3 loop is CASSWAVQGNYEQYF. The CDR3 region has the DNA TGTGCCAGCAGTTGGGCGGTACAGGGTAACTACGAGCAGTACTTC. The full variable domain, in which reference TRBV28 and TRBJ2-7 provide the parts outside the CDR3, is DVKVTQSSRYLVKRTGEKVFLECVQDMDHENMFWYRQDPGLGLRLIYFSYDVKMKEKGDIPEGYSVSREKKERFSLILESASTNQTSMYLCASSWAVQGNYEQYFGPGTRLTVT.

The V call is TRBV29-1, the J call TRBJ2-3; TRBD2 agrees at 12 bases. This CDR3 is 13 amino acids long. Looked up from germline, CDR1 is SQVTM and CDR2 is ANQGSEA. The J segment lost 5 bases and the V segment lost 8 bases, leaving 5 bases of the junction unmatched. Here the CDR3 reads CSKLAGGKDTQYF. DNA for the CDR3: TGCAGCAAACTAGCGGGAGGCAAAGATACGCAGTATTTT.

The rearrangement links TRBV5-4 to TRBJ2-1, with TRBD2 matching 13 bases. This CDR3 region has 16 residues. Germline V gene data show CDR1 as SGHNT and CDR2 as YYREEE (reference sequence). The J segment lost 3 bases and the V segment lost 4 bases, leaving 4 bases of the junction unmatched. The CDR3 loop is CASSPRTSGSYNEQFF. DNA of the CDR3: TGTGCCAGCAGCCCCCGGACTAGCGGGAGCTACAATGAGCAGTTCTTC.

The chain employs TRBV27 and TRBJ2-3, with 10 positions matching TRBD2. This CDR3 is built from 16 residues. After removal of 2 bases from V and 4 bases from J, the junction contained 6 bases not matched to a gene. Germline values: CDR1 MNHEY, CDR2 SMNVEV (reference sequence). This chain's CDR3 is CASSLGLAGVSDTQYF. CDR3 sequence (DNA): TGTGCCAGCAGTTTAGGGCTAGCGGGAGTCTCAGATACGCAGTATTTT.

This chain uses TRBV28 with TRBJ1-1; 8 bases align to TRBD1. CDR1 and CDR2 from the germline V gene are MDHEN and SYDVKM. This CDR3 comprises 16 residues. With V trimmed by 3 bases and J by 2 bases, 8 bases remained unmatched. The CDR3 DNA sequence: TGTGCCAGCAGTTTCTTTCCCGGGACAGGAAACACTGAAGCTTTCTTT. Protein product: CASSFFPGTGNTEAFF.

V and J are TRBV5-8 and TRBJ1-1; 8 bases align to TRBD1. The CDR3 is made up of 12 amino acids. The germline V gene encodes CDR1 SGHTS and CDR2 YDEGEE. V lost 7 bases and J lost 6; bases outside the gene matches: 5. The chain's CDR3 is CASARTGSEAFF. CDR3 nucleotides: TGTGCCAGCGCTCGGACAGGGTCTGAAGCTTTCTTT.

This CDR3 reads CASSLDGGLDQPQHF. As DNA, the CDR3 is TGCGCCAGCAGCTTGGACGGGGGGCTCGATCAGCCCCAGCATTTT. This rearrangement joins TRBV5-1 to TRBJ1-5, with D perhaps matching TRBD1 (6 bases). Germline V gives CDR1 SGHRS, CDR2 YFSETQ. The CDR3 length is 15 residues. Trimming stripped 0 bases from V and 5 bases from J, with 12 bases between. The complete variable domain, with remaining parts taken from reference TRBV5-1 and TRBJ1-5, reads KAGVTQTPRYLIKTRGQQVTLSCSPISGHRSVSWYQQTPGQGLQFLFEYFSETQRNKGNFPGRFSGRQFSNSRSEMNVSTLELGDSALYLCASSLDGGLDQPQHFGDGTRLSIL.

The CDR3 DNA reads as TGTGCCATCAGTGACAGGGGTATATTGAACACCGGGGAGCTGTTTTTT. Its translation: CAISDRGILNTGELFF. The V and J genes are TRBV10-3 and TRBJ2-2; tentative D call: TRBD1 (6 bases). Trimming removed 3 bases from V and 1 base from J, with 12 bases in between. CDR1 is ENHRY, CDR2 SYGVKD, per germline. CDR3 length: 16 amino acids.

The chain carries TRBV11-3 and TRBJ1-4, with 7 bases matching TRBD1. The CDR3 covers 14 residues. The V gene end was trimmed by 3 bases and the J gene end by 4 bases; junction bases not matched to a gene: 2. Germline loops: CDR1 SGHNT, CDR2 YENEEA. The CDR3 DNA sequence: TGTGCCAGCAGCTTGGGACAGATTAATGAAAAACTGTTTTTT. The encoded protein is CASSLGQINEKLFF.

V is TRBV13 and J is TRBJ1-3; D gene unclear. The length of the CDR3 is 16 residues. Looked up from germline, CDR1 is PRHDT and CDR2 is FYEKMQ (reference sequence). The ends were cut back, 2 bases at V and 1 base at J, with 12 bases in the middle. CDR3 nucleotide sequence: TGTGCCAGCAGCTTAACGCTCAGAGGTTCTGGAAACACCATATATTTT. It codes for CASSLTLRGSGNTIYF. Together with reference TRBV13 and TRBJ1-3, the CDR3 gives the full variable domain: AAGVIQSPRHLIKEKRETATLKCYPIPRHDTVYWYQQGPGQDPQFLISFYEKMQSDKGSIPDRFSAQQFSDYHSELNMSSLELGDSALYFCASSLTLRGSGNTIYFGEGSWLTVV.

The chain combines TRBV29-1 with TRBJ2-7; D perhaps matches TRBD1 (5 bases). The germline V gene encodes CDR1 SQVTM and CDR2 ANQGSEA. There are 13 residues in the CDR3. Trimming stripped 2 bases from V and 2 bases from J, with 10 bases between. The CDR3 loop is CSVERQGPYEQYF. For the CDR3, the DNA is TGCAGCGTTGAACGGCAGGGCCCCTACGAGCAGTACTTC.

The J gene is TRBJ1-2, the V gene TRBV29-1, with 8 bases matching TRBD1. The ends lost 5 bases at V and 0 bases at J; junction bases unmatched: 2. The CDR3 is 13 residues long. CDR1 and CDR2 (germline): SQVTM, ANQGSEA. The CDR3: CSVTGGSNYGYTF. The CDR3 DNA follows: TGCAGCGTTACAGGGGGTTCTAACTATGGCTACACCTTC.

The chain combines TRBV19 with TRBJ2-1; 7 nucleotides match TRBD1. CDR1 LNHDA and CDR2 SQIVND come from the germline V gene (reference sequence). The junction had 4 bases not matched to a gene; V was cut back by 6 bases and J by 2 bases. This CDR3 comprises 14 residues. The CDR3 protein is CASSWTGPYNEQFF. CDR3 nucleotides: TGTGCCAGTAGCTGGACAGGCCCCTACAATGAGCAGTTCTTC.

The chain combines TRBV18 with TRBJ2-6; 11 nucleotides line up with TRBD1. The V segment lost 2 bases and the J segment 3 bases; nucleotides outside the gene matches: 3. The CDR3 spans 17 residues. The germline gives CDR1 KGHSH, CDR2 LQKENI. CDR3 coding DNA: TGTGCCAGCTCACCAGGACAGGGGGCCATTGGGGCCAACGTCCTGACTTTC. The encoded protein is CASSPGQGAIGANVLTF.